The 26 T cell receptor beta chains given below trace back to one sample, sequenced in a study of a mutant IDH1 vaccine in newly diagnosed glioma. The time point is: week 35, safety follow-up. A single vaccine dose contained 300 ug of mutant IDH1 20-mer peptide, and topical imiquimod was used with it. These receptors have no identified antigens. The assay was immunoSEQ multiplex PCR, and TCRdb's table has in-frame clones only and misses some. This sample has 50,000 to 70,000 clones; roughly 74% occur once, and the top ten carry 4.7%. Sequencing was performed on PBMCs, taken from a glioma patient whose treatment included an IDH1 peptide vaccine. These receptors all come from a man between 50 and 59 years old with glioma.

Only one count was recorded for this clone. J is TRBJ2-7 and V is TRBV7-2, with 8 bases aligning to TRBD2. CDR1 and CDR2 from the germline V gene are SGHTA and FQGNSA. This CDR3 is built from 14 residues. V was clipped by 1 base and J by 4 bases; unmatched bases: 3. The CDR3 here is CASSLDRGGYEQYF. CDR3 bases: TGTGCCAGCAGCTTAGATCGGGGGGGGTACGAGCAGTACTTC. Together with reference TRBV7-2 and TRBJ2-7, the CDR3 gives the full variable domain: GAGVSQSPSNKVTEKGKDVELRCDPISGHTALYWYRQSLGQGLEFLIYFQGNSAPDKSGLPSDRFSAERTGGSVSTLTIQRTQQEDSAVYLCASSLDRGGYEQYFGPGTRLTVT.

In this sample, this clone turned up a few times. The chain joins TRBV5-6 to TRBJ2-7; 13 bases map to TRBD2. Germline-derived CDR1 and CDR2 are SGHDT and YYEEEE. The CDR3 totals 15 residues. J lost 7 bases, V lost 3 bases, and 7 bases had no gene match. The DNA for the CDR3 is TGTGCCAGCAGCTGGCGACTAGCGGGGGGTGGGGAGCAGTACTTC. Translated, it gives CASSWRLAGGGEQYF.

This chain connects TRBV7-6 to TRBJ2-7, with no clear D. Trimming shortened V by 6 bases and J by 3 bases, and 15 bases separated the two germline ends. CDR3 size: 14 residues. Per the germline V gene, CDR1 is SGHVS and CDR2 is FNYEAQ. This CDR3 reads CASSPVGQLYEQYF. The CDR3 bases are TGTGCCAGCAGTCCCGTCGGGCAGCTCTACGAGCAGTACTTC.

The chain joins TRBV30 to TRBJ2-2, with D tentatively TRBD2 (5 bases). The germline gives CDR1 GTSNPN, CDR2 SVGIG (reference sequence). CDR3 length: 14 residues. Trimming shortened V by 0 bases and J by 3 bases, and 8 bases separated the two germline ends. The CDR3 DNA sequence: TGTGCCTGGAGTGTACGGCGGGACACCGGGGAGCTGTTTTTT. The encoded protein is CAWSVRRDTGELFF.

This clone has just a few counts. The chain combines TRBV9 with TRBJ1-1, with 8 bases aligning to TRBD1. V gave up 0 bases and J gave up 5 bases; unmatched junction bases: 15. There are 18 residues in the CDR3. Germline CDR1 and CDR2: SGDLS and YYNGEE. CDR3 protein: CASSVGWGAGQGGTEAFF. CDR3 coding DNA: TGTGCCAGCAGCGTAGGTTGGGGGGCCGGACAGGGCGGGACTGAAGCTTTCTTT.

This clone has a handful of counts. The chain is built from TRBV7-2 and TRBJ1-2; D is possibly TRBD1 (5 bases). The CDR3 has 15 residues. V shed 3 bases and J shed 0 bases, with 11 bases lying between them. Germline lookup yields CDR1 SGHTA and CDR2 FQGNSA. The CDR3 loop reads CASSFRAGPNYGYTF. CDR3 DNA sequence: TGTGCCAGCAGCTTTCGGGCGGGGCCTAACTATGGCTACACCTTC.

A few counts support this clone. The chain recombines TRBV6-5 with TRBJ1-1; the D gene is possibly TRBD1 (5 bases). Germline CDR1 reads MNHEY; CDR2 reads SVGAGI. The V gene lost 0 bases and the J gene lost 2 bases, with 10 bases spanning the gap. The CDR3 is 15 residues long. The CDR3 DNA is TGTGCCAGCAGTTACTCCACGACAGTAAACACTGAAGCTTTCTTT. This translates into CASSYSTTVNTEAFF.

This clone was recorded a few times. The chain couples TRBV9 to TRBJ1-5; a possible D gene is TRBD1 (5 bases). This CDR3 is built from 15 residues. CDR1 and CDR2 (germline): SGDLS, YYNGEE. Deletions cut 2 bases from V and 0 bases from J, with 9 bases between. The CDR3 coding sequence is TGTGCCAGCAGCGTGGGGGGGGATAGCAATCAGCCCCAGCATTTT. This translates into CASSVGGDSNQPQHF.

The chain recombines TRBV29-1 with TRBJ2-3; TRBD2 might be the D (5 bases). Trimming shortened V by 4 bases and J by 2 bases, and 13 bases separated the two germline ends. CDR1 and CDR2 from the germline V gene are SQVTM and ANQGSEA. The CDR3 length is 14 residues. The CDR3 spells CSVGWQEVTDTQYF. The CDR3 nucleotides read TGCAGCGTTGGTTGGCAGGAGGTCACAGATACGCAGTATTTT.

J is TRBJ1-5 and V is TRBV9; 9 bases map to TRBD1. Trimming took 3 bases from V and 6 from J; bases not matched to a gene: 7. The CDR3 is made up of 15 amino acids. Germline V gene sequence: CDR1 SGDLS, CDR2 YYNGEE. CDR3 in amino acids: CASSATGGAGQPQHF. DNA of the CDR3: TGTGCCAGCAGCGCAACAGGGGGCGCGGGTCAGCCCCAGCATTTT.

Only one count was recorded for this clone. V usage is TRBV7-2 and J usage is TRBJ1-3, with D tentatively TRBD1 (6 bases). Germline V gene sequence: CDR1 SGHTA, CDR2 FQGNSA. V was trimmed by 8 bases and J by 0 bases, leaving 14 bases between them. The CDR3 spans 15 residues. The CDR3 DNA sequence: TGTGCCAGCCTTGGACAGTCGTTCTCTGGAAACACCATATATTTT. This codes for CASLGQSFSGNTIYF.

The gene calls are TRBV7-8 and TRBJ1-1; no clear D gene. The CDR3 consists of 14 residues. V was clipped by 0 bases and J by 2 bases, with 7 bases between them. In germline, CDR1 is SGHVS, CDR2 FQNEAQ. DNA for the CDR3: TGTGCCAGCAGCTTAGCACACCTAAACACTGAAGCTTTCTTT. Protein: CASSLAHLNTEAFF.

The gene calls are TRBV29-1 and TRBJ2-1; possibly TRBD1 for D (5 bases). Trimming removed 0 bases from V and 6 bases from J, with 12 bases in between. The CDR3 length is 14 residues. Germline loops: CDR1 SQVTM, CDR2 ANQGSEA. Here the CDR3 reads CSVEEGRAPNEQFF. CDR3 coding DNA: TGCAGCGTTGAAGAAGGCAGGGCTCCCAATGAGCAGTTCTTC.

V gene TRBV5-4 combines with J gene TRBJ2-5; D unresolved. The CDR3 consists of 13 residues. The germline V and J ends were trimmed by 0 bases and 3 bases, with 6 bases remaining between them. Germline V gene sequence: CDR1 SGHNT, CDR2 YYREEE (reference sequence). The DNA of the CDR3 is TGTGCCAGCAGCTTGGATGGGGAAGAGACCCAGTACTTC. It is translated as CASSLDGEETQYF.

The CDR3, as DNA: TGTGCCAGCAGCTTGGTCACCCGAGGCACCATATATTTT. Protein: CASSLVTRGTIYF. The chain carries TRBV5-5 and TRBJ1-3; D is uncertain. This CDR3 spans 13 amino acids. V was clipped by 0 bases and J by 9 bases, with 10 bases between them. Germline loops: CDR1 SGHKS, CDR2 YYEKEE (reference sequence).

The V and J genes are TRBV7-2 and TRBJ2-3, with 8 nucleotides matching TRBD2. Germline V gene data show CDR1 as SGHTA and CDR2 as FQGNSA. The V and J ends lost 1 base and 6 bases, in that order; junction bases with no gene match: 6. This CDR3 comprises 15 residues. CDR3 nucleotide sequence: TGTGCCAGCAGCTTAGAAGCGGGGGTGTTGGATACGCAGTATTTT. This translates into CASSLEAGVLDTQYF.

The chain is built from TRBV30 and TRBJ1-5, with 7 bases matching TRBD1. The V segment lost 2 bases and the J segment 11 bases; nucleotides outside the gene matches: 9. The CDR3 is 13 amino acids. Germline V gene lookup returns CDR1 GTSNPN and CDR2 SVGIG (reference sequence). CDR3 sequence: CAWSPGQSEAQHF. Written as DNA, the CDR3 is TGTGCCTGGAGTCCGGGACAGTCCGAAGCCCAGCATTTT.

This chain connects TRBV4-2 to TRBJ1-1; 7 bases line up with TRBD1. CDR3 size: 14 residues. V lost 0 bases and J lost 3; bases outside the gene matches: 1. Per germline, CDR1 LGHNA and CDR2 YNFKEQ. The chain's CDR3 is CASSQDQGDTEAFF. The CDR3 nucleotides read TGTGCCAGCAGCCAAGATCAGGGGGACACTGAAGCTTTCTTT.

This rearrangement joins TRBV9 to TRBJ2-1; no clear D gene. V was pared by 0 bases and J by 10 bases, with 17 bases between. The CDR3 is made up of 15 amino acids. CDR1 is SGDLS, CDR2 YYNGEE, per germline. CDR3 sequence reads: CASSVADSEFSEQFF. In DNA, the CDR3 is TGTGCCAGCAGCGTAGCGGATTCTGAGTTTTCGGAGCAGTTCTTC.

This rearrangement joins TRBV7-2 to TRBJ1-4, with a weak D call TRBD1 (5 bases). Trimming removed 1 base at V and 8 bases at J, with 14 bases between. This CDR3 comprises 15 residues. Germline V gene lookup returns CDR1 SGHTA and CDR2 FQGNSA. CDR3 coding DNA: TGTGCCAGCAGCTTAGGCGGCTGGGGCGGCGAAAAACTGTTTTTT. It yields the protein CASSLGGWGGEKLFF.

The chain couples TRBV18 to TRBJ1-3; the D is unclear. CDR1 and CDR2 from the germline V gene are KGHSH and LQKENI. The CDR3 length is 13 residues. V gave up 3 bases and J gave up 0 bases, with 3 bases separating them. The CDR3 nucleotides are TGTGCCAGCTCACCCTTCTCTGGAAACACCATATATTTT. This translates into CASSPFSGNTIYF.

This chain connects TRBV10-3 to TRBJ2-7; maybe TRBD1 (6 bases). The CDR3 length is 13 residues. In germline, CDR1 is ENHRY, CDR2 SYGVKD. Trimming left V 8 bases short and J 1 base short, with 12 bases between. CDR3 amino acids: CAIEETGSYEQYF. CDR3 nucleotides: TGTGCCATCGAAGAAACAGGGTCCTACGAGCAGTACTTC.

This chain's CDR3 is CATRVGNTEAFF. The CDR3 nucleotides read TGTGCCACTCGGGTAGGGAACACTGAAGCTTTCTTT. The gene calls are TRBV25-1 and TRBJ1-1; D unclear. This CDR3 spans 12 amino acids. In germline, CDR1 is MGHDK, CDR2 SYGVNS. Trimming removed 10 bases from V and 1 base from J, with 10 bases in between.

V usage is TRBV29-1 and J usage is TRBJ1-2; a weak D match, TRBD1 (5 bases). Germline V gives CDR1 SQVTM, CDR2 ANQGSEA. The CDR3 length is 13 residues. Deletions cut 1 base from V and 4 bases from J, with 10 bases between. The CDR3 here is CSVEGGQGYGYTF. CDR3 DNA: TGCAGCGTTGAAGGAGGGCAGGGCTATGGCTACACCTTC.

The chain carries TRBV6-6 and TRBJ1-5; D is possibly TRBD1 (5 bases). Germline loops: CDR1 MNHNY, CDR2 SVGAGI (reference sequence). Trimming stripped 7 bases from V and 5 bases from J, with 18 bases between. This CDR3 has 15 amino acids. As DNA, the CDR3 is TGTGCCAGCAAAACATTCACGGGGGGGGATCAGCCCCAGCATTTT. It is translated as CASKTFTGGDQPQHF.

CDR3 sequence reads: CASSPRAGEGGELFF. As DNA, the CDR3 is TGTGCCAGCAGCCCAAGAGCGGGGGAAGGCGGGGAGCTGTTTTTT. The rearrangement joins TRBV7-3 to TRBJ2-2; 8 bases are a match to TRBD2. V trimming: 5 bases; J trimming: 7 bases; junction bases outside the gene matches: 9. This CDR3 is built from 15 residues. The V gene's germline CDR1 is SGHTA and CDR2 FQGTGA.